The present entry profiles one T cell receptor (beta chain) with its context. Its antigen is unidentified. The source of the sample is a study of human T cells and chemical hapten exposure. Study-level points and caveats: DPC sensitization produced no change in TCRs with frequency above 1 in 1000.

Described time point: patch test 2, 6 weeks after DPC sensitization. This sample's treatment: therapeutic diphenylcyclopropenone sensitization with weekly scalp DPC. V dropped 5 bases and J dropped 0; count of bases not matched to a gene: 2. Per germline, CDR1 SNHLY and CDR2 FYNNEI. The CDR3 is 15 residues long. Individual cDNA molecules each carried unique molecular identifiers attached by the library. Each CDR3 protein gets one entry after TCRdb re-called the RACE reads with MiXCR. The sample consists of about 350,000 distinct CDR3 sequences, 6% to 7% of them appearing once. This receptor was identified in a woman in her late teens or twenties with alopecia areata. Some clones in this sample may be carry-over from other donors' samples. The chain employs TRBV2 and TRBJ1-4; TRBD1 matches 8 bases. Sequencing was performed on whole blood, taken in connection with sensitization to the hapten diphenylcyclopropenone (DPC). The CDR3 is CASSTGGATNEKLFF. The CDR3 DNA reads TGTGCCAGCAGTACAGGGGGTGCAACTAATGAAAAACTGTTTTTT. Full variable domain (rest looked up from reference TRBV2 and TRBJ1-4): EPEVTQTPSHQVTQMGQEVILRCVPISNHLYFYWYRQILGQKVEFLVSFYNNEISEKSEIFDDQFSVERPDGSNFTLKIRSTKLEDSAMYFCASSTGGATNEKLFFGSGTQLSVL.